This T cell receptor beta chain was sequenced for a study of T cells in Graves' hyperthyroidism and ophthalmopathy. Regarding this clonotype: Its specificity is unknown.

General study findings and limits: Peripheral blood also featured most of the thyroid clonotypes expanded above 0.001.

RNA transcripts provided the source from which TCR beta CDR3 regions were amplified. With the HTBI primer set, the TCR CDR3 went through a first round of RT-PCR. TCRdb re-called the multiplex PCR reads through MiXCR, storing one row per CDR3 protein. The sample includes about 300,000 distinct CDR3 sequences, roughly 19% of them seen just once. The receptor's source is a man between 45 and 60 years old with Graves' ophthalmopathy. The material sequenced was blood.

The CDR3 spells CASRSGLAEPTDTQYF. CDR3 coding DNA: TGTGCCAGCAGATCGGGACTAGCGGAACCCACAGATACGCAGTATTTT. The rearrangement joins TRBV11-2 to TRBJ2-3; 11 positions match TRBD2. CDR1 SGHAT and CDR2 FQNNGV come from the germline V gene. V trimming: 6 bases; J trimming: 2 bases; junction bases outside the gene matches: 7. This CDR3 region has 16 residues.